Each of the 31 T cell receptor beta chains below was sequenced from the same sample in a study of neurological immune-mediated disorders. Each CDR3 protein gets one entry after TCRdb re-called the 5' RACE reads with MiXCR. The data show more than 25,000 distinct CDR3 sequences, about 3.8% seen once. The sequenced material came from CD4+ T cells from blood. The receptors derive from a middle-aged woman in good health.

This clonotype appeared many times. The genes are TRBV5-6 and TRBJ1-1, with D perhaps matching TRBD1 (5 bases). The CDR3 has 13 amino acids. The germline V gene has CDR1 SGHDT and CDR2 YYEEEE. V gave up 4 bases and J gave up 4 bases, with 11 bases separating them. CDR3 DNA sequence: TGTGCCAGCAGCCTTGGTACAGGCACTGAAGCTTTCTTT. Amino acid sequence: CASSLGTGTEAFF.

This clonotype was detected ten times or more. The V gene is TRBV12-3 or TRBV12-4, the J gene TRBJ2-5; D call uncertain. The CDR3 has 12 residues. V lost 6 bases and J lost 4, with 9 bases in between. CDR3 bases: TGTGCCAGCAGCCTCAAAGGAGAGACCCAGTACTTC. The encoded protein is CASSLKGETQYF.

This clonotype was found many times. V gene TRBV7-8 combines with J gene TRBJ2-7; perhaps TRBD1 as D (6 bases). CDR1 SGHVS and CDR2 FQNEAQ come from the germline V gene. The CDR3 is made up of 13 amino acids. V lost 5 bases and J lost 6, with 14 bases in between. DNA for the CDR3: TGTGCCAGCAGCCTACTACAGGGACGCGAGCAGTACTTC. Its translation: CASSLLQGREQYF.

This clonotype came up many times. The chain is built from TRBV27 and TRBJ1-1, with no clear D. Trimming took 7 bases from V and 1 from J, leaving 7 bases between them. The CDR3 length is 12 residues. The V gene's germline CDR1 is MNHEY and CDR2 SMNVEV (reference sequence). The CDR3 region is CASKKGNTEAFF. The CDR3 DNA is TGTGCCAGCAAAAAAGGGAACACTGAAGCTTTCTTT.

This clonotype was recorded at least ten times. CDR3 amino acids: CASSYSGAGQETQYF. The CDR3 DNA is TGTGCCAGCAGTTACTCGGGGGCTGGGCAGGAGACCCAGTACTTC. This chain uses TRBV6-6 with TRBJ2-5; TRBD1 is a possible D gene (6 bases). V lost 0 bases to trimming and J lost 5 bases, with 13 bases between them. This CDR3 has 15 amino acids. Looked up from germline, CDR1 is MNHNY and CDR2 is SVGAGI (reference sequence).

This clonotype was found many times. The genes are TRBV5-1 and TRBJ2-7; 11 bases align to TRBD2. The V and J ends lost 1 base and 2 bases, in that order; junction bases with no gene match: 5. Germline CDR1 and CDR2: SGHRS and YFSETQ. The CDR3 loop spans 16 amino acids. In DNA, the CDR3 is TGCGCCAGCAGCTTGAGTAGCGGGGGGGCGACCTACGAGCAGTACTTC. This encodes CASSLSSGGATYEQYF.

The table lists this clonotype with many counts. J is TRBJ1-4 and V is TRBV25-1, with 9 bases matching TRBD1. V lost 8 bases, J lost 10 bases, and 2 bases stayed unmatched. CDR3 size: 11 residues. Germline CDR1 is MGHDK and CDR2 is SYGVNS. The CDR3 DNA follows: TGTGCCAGCGGGACAGGGCCAAAACTGTTTTTT. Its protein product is CASGTGPKLFF.

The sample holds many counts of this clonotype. CDR3 in DNA: TGTGCCAGCAGCCAAGATTGGAGCGGCGGTGAGCAGTTCTTC. It codes for CASSQDWSGGEQFF. V and J are TRBV3-1 and TRBJ2-1, with D perhaps matching TRBD2 (5 bases). Trimming shortened V by 0 bases and J by 9 bases, and 12 bases separated the two germline ends. CDR1 is LGHDT and CDR2 is YNNKEL in the germline V gene (reference sequence). The CDR3 is 14 amino acids.

CDR3 loop: CASSLRGDYTQYF. The CDR3 region has the DNA TGTGCCAGCAGTTTACGGGGGGATTATACGCAGTATTTT. V gene TRBV27 combines with J gene TRBJ2-3; 7 positions agree with TRBD2. The CDR3 totals 13 residues. The germline V gene has CDR1 MNHEY and CDR2 SMNVEV (reference sequence). V trimming: 2 bases; J trimming: 7 bases; junction bases outside the gene matches: 3.

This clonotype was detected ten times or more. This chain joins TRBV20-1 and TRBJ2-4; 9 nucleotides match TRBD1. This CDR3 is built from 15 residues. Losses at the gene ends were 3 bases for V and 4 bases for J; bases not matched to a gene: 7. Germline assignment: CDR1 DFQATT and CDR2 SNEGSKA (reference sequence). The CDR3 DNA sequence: TGCAGTGCTAGGCCGCTGACAGGGGGTAAAAACATTCAGTACTTC. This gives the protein CSARPLTGGKNIQYF.

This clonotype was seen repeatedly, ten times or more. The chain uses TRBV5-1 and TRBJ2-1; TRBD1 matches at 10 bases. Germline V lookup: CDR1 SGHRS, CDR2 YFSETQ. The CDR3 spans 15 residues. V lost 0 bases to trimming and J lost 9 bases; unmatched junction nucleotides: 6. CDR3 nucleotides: TGCGCCAGCAGCTTGGGACAGGGGGCGGCTGGTGAGCAGTTCTTC. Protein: CASSLGQGAAGEQFF.

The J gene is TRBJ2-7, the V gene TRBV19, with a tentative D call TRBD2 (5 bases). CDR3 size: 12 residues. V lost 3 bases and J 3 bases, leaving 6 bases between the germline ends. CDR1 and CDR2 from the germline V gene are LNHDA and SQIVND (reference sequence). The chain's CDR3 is CASSIRGYEQYF. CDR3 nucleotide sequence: TGTGCCAGTAGTATTCGGGGCTACGAGCAGTACTTC.

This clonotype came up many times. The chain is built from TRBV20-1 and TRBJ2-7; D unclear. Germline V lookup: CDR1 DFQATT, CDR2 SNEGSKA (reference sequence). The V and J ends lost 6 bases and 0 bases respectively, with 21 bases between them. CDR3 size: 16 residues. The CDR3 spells CSAIPFLGVNSYEQYF. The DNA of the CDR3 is TGCAGTGCCATCCCTTTTCTTGGGGTAAACTCCTACGAGCAGTACTTC.

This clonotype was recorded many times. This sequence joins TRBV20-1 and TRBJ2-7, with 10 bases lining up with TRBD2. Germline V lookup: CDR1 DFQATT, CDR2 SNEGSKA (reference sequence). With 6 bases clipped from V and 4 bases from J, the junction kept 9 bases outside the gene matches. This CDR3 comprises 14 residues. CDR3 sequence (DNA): TGCAGTGCGCGTCTAGCGGGAGTTGGGTACGAGCAGTACTTC. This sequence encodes CSARLAGVGYEQYF.

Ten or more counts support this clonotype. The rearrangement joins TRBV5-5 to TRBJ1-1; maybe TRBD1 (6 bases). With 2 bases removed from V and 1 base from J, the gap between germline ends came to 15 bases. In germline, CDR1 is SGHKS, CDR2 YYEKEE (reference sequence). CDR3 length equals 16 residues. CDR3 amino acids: CASSLLTGGWNTEAFF. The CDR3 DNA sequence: TGTGCCAGCAGCTTATTGACAGGAGGATGGAACACTGAAGCTTTCTTT.

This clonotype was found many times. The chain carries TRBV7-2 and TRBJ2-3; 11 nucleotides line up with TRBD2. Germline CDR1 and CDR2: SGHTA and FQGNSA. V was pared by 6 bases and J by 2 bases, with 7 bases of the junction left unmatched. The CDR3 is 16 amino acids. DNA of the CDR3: TGTGCCAGCAGTCGACTAGCGGGAAGCTACACAGATACGCAGTATTTT. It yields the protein CASSRLAGSYTDTQYF.

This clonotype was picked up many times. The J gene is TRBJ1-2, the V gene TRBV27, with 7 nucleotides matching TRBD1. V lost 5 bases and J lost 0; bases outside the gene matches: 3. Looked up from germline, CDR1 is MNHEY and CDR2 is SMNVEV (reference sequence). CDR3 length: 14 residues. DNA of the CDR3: TGTGCCAGCAGTGGACAGGAGTCTAACTATGGCTACACCTTC. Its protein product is CASSGQESNYGYTF.

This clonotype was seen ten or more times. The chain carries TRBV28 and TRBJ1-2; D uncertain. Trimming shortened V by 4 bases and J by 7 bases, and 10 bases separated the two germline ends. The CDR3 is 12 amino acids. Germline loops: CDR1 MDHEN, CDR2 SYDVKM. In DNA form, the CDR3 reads TGTGCCAGCAGTTCCGGACTTTTTGGCTACACCTTC. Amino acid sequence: CASSSGLFGYTF.

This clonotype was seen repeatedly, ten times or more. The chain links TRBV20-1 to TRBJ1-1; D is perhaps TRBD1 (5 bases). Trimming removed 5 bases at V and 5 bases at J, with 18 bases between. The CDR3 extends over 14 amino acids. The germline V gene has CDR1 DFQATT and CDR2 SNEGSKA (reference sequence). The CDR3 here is CSAQPGLGGTEAFF. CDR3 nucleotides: TGCAGTGCTCAACCAGGGTTGGGGGGAACTGAAGCTTTCTTT.

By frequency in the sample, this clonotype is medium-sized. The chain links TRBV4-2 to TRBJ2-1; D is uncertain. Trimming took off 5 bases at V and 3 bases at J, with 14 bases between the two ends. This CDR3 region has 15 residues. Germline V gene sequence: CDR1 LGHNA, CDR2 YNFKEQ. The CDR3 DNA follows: TGTGCCAGCAGCAAAGGTGCGGAAGTCTACAATGAGCAGTTCTTC. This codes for CASSKGAEVYNEQFF.

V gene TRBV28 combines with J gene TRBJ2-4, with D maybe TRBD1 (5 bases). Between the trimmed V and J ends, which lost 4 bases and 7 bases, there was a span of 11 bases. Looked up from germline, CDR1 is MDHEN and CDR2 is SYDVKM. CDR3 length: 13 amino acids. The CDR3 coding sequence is TGTGCCAGCAGTTCTGCAGGGTTGAACATTCAGTACTTC. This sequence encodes CASSSAGLNIQYF.

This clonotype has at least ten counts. The DNA of the CDR3 is TGTGCCAGCAGCTCGGGACTAGCGGGAGTAATTTACGAGCAGTACTTC. Its protein product is CASSSGLAGVIYEQYF. The rearrangement joins TRBV5-6 to TRBJ2-7; 14 bases fit TRBD2. Per the germline V gene, CDR1 is SGHDT and CDR2 is YYEEEE. The CDR3 consists of 16 residues. Unmatched junction bases numbered 6, after V lost 3 bases and J lost 4 bases.

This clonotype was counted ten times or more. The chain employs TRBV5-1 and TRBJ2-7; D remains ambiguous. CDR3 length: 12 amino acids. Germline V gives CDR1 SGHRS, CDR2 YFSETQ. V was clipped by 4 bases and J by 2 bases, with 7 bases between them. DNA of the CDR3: TGCGCCAGCAGCCCACGAACCTACGAGCAGTACTTC. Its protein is CASSPRTYEQYF.

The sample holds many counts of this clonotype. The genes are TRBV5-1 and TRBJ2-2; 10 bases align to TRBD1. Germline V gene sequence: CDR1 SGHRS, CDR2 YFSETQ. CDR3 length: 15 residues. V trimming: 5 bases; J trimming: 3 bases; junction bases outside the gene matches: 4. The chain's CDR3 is CASSPGTGDTGELFF. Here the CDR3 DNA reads TGCGCCAGCAGTCCCGGGACAGGGGACACCGGGGAGCTGTTTTTT.

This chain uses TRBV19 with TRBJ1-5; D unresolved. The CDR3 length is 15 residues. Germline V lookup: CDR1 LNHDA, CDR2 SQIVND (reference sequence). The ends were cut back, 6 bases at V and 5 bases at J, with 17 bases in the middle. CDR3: CASSLNGGRYQPQHF. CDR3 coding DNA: TGTGCCAGTAGCCTGAACGGCGGCAGATATCAGCCCCAGCATTTT.

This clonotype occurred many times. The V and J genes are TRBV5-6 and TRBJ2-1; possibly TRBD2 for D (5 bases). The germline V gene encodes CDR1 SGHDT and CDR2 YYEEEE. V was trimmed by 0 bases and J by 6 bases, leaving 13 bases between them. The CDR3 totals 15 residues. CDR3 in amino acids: CASSLEASILNEQFF. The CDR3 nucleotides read TGTGCCAGCAGCTTGGAGGCTAGCATCCTCAATGAGCAGTTCTTC.

CDR3 DNA sequence: TGTGCCAGCAGCCAGATGACTAGCGTCACAGATACGCAGTATTTT. This translates into CASSQMTSVTDTQYF. The chain employs TRBV28 and TRBJ2-3; TRBD2 agrees at 8 bases. Germline V gene sequence: CDR1 MDHEN, CDR2 SYDVKM. V was clipped by 6 bases and J by 2 bases; unmatched bases: 7. The CDR3 is 15 residues long. The variable domain in full, completed from reference TRBV28 and TRBJ2-3, reads DVKVTQSSRYLVKRTGEKVFLECVQDMDHENMFWYRQDPGLGLRLIYFSYDVKMKEKGDIPEGYSVSREKKERFSLILESASTNQTSMYLCASSQMTSVTDTQYFGPGTRLTVL.

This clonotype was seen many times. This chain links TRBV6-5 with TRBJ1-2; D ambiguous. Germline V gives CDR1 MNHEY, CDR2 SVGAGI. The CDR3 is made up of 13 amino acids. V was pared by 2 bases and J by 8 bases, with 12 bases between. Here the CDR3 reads CASSYDGSRGYTF. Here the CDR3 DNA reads TGTGCCAGCAGTTACGACGGCAGTAGAGGCTACACCTTC.

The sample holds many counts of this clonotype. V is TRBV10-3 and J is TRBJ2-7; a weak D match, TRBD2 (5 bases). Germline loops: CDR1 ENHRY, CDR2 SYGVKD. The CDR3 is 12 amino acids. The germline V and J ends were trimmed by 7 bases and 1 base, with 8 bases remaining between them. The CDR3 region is CAIMGSSYEQYF. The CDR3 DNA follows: TGTGCCATCATGGGGAGTTCCTACGAGCAGTACTTC.

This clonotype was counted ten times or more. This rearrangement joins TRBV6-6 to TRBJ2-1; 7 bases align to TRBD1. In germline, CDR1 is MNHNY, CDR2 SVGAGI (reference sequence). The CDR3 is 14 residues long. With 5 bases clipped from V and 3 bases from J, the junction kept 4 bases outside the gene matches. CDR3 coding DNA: TGTGCCAGCAGTGACAGGGATTTCTACAATGAGCAGTTCTTC. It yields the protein CASSDRDFYNEQFF.

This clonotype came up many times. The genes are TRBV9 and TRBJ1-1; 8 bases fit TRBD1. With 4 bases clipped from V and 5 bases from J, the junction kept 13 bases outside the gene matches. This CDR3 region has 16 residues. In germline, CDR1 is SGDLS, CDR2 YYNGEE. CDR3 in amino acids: CASSPGGAGGRTEAFF. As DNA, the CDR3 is TGTGCCAGCAGCCCGGGGGGGGCAGGGGGCAGAACTGAAGCTTTCTTT.